This entry lists 28 T cell receptor beta chains sequenced from one sample in a study of Ad26.COV2.S vaccination and SARS-CoV-2 variants (dated by TCRdb to the early 2020s). Interpreted using the paper, the treatment or condition label stands for: roughly 19 received Ad26.COV2.S at low or high dose, single or two shots; roughly 5 received placebo; per-sample allocation not given. For vaccine and placebo recipients, the sequenced repertoires came from samples collected on day 63 after the first injection. Preparation of the library involved the immunoSEQ multiplex PCR assay. TCRdb retrieved this table from immuneACCESS and kept in-frame rearrangements only. Not all clones are present; in checked studies, unresolved V genes account for under half, and no reason is known for the remainder. The sample data list about 370,000 clones, and more than 85% of these were observed just once. Of the sample, approximately 3.7% is held by the ten largest clones.

This sample comprised peripheral blood, obtained in a trial of Ad26.COV2.S vaccine versus placebo. The receptors originated from a person between 18 and 65 years old who received the Ad26.COV2.S COVID-19 vaccine or a placebo.

J is TRBJ1-6 and V is TRBV14, with 8 bases lining up with TRBD1. Germline assignment: CDR1 SGHDN and CDR2 FVKESK. V lost 7 bases to trimming and J lost 10 bases; unmatched junction nucleotides: 9. This CDR3 region has 14 residues. CDR3 nucleotide sequence: TGTGCCAGCACCCAGGGGGCTGGGGTATCACCCCTCCACTTT. This gives the protein CASTQGAGVSPLHF. Together with reference TRBV14 and TRBJ1-6, the CDR3 gives the full variable domain: EAGVTQFPSHSVIEKGQTVTLRCDPISGHDNLYWYRRVMGKEIKFLLHFVKESKQDESGMPNNRFLAERTGGTYSTLKVQPAELEDSGVYFCASTQGAGVSPLHFGNGTRLTVT.

V and J are TRBV4-3 and TRBJ1-3; the D is unclear. With 5 bases removed from V and 3 bases from J, the gap between germline ends came to 11 bases. The CDR3 sequence is 14 residues long. Germline CDR1 LGHNA, CDR2 YSLEER. CDR3 nucleotides: TGCGCCAGCAGCTACTTGTCGGGTGGAAACACCATATATTTT. Protein sequence: CASSYLSGGNTIYF.

This clone was found a few times. The chain couples TRBV2 to TRBJ1-2; D possibly corresponds to TRBD1 (6 bases). The V end was cut by 6 bases, the J end by 7 bases, with 18 bases between. Germline values: CDR1 SNHLY, CDR2 FYNNEI. The CDR3 is 14 residues long. The CDR3 nucleotides are TGTGCCAGCAGGGAACTAGGGGGACCCTCTGGCTACACCTTC. It codes for CASRELGGPSGYTF. Filled out from reference TRBV2 and TRBJ1-2, the complete variable domain reads EPEVTQTPSHQVTQMGQEVILRCVPISNHLYFYWYRQILGQKVEFLVSFYNNEISEKSEIFDDQFSVERPDGSNFTLKIRSTKLEDSAMYFCASRELGGPSGYTFGSGTRLTVV.

The V call is TRBV3-1 (or the pseudogene TRBV3-2), the J call TRBJ1-5, with D perhaps TRBD1 (5 bases). The ends were cut back, 0 bases at V and 6 bases at J, with 9 bases in the middle. CDR3 length equals 14 residues. Germline values: CDR1 LGHDT, CDR2 YNNKEL (reference sequence). The CDR3 DNA reads as TGTGCCAGCAGCCAAGATGGGGGGGGTCAGCCCCAGCATTTT. Translating gives CASSQDGGGQPQHF.

The V and J genes are TRBV6-5 and TRBJ1-5; tentative D call: TRBD1 (6 bases). The CDR3 totals 15 residues. V lost 4 bases and J 3 bases, leaving 13 bases between the germline ends. In germline, CDR1 is MNHEY, CDR2 SVGAGI. CDR3 protein: CASSLQGAPNQPQHF. The DNA for the CDR3 is TGTGCCAGCAGTTTACAGGGAGCCCCCAATCAGCCCCAGCATTTT.

The chain combines TRBV3-1 (or the pseudogene TRBV3-2) with TRBJ2-3; 7 bases match TRBD2. This CDR3 region has 16 residues. From germline, CDR1 is LGHDT and CDR2 YNNKEL (reference sequence). Trimming cost V 5 bases and J 8 bases; bases outside gene matches: 16. The CDR3 nucleotides are TGTGCCAGCAGCGGAGCGGGCGGGGGAGGTCGGGGTACGCAGTATTTT. This encodes CASSGAGGGGRGTQYF.

This sequence joins TRBV27 and TRBJ1-2, with no clear D. CDR1 MNHEY and CDR2 SMNVEV come from the germline V gene (reference sequence). V lost 4 bases and J lost 7, with 13 bases in between. The CDR3 loop spans 13 amino acids. The CDR3 bases are TGTGCCAGCAGTTCATGGGCCGCTAGTGGCTACACCTTC. Amino acids: CASSSWAASGYTF.

The chain combines TRBV4-1 with TRBJ2-1, with 11 bases identical to TRBD2. Germline CDR1 and CDR2: MGHRA and YSYEKL. V was pared by 6 bases and J by 8 bases, with 9 bases of the junction left unmatched. The CDR3 extends over 15 amino acids. In DNA form, the CDR3 reads TGCGCCAGCAGTCATACTAGCGGGGGTATGGATGAGCAGTTCTTC. Protein: CASSHTSGGMDEQFF.

This chain joins TRBV14 and TRBJ2-7; D is unclear. CDR1 is SGHDN and CDR2 is FVKESK in the germline V gene. CDR3 length: 14 amino acids. The V and J ends lost 3 bases and 4 bases respectively, with 13 bases between them. The CDR3 DNA follows: TGTGCCAGCAGCCAGCAATATGGTTATTACGAGCAGTACTTC. Amino acid sequence: CASSQQYGYYEQYF. The variable domain in full, completed from reference TRBV14 and TRBJ2-7, reads EAGVTQFPSHSVIEKGQTVTLRCDPISGHDNLYWYRRVMGKEIKFLLHFVKESKQDESGMPNNRFLAERTGGTYSTLKVQPAELEDSGVYFCASSQQYGYYEQYFGPGTRLTVT.

The J gene is TRBJ1-6, the V gene TRBV19; 8 bases are a match to TRBD1. J lost 9 bases, V lost 7 bases, and 8 bases had no gene match. Germline V gene lookup returns CDR1 LNHDA and CDR2 SQIVND (reference sequence). The CDR3 contains 14 residues. The CDR3 coding sequence is TGTGCCAGTAAAACCGGGACAGGCCTTTCACCCCTCCACTTT. Translation: CASKTGTGLSPLHF.

The V and J genes are TRBV6-6 and TRBJ2-1, with 8 nucleotides matching TRBD1. The CDR3 contains 17 residues. The germline CDR1 and CDR2 sequences are MNHNY and SVGAGI (reference sequence). V was pared by 5 bases and J by 1 base, with 10 bases of the junction left unmatched. In DNA, the CDR3 is TGTGCCAGCAGTCCTCTGACAGGGGTCGTTTCCTACAATGAGCAGTTCTTC. This codes for CASSPLTGVVSYNEQFF.

The chain couples TRBV29-1 to TRBJ1-2, with TRBD1 as a possible D gene (5 bases). Deletions cut 5 bases from V and 2 bases from J, with 15 bases between. Germline-derived CDR1 and CDR2 are SQVTM and ANQGSEA. The CDR3 extends over 14 amino acids. CDR3 DNA: TGCAGCGTTTCGGGGCTGGGCATAAACTATGGCTACACCTTC. Amino acids: CSVSGLGINYGYTF.

This rearrangement joins TRBV13 to TRBJ2-2; D unresolved. CDR3 length: 16 amino acids. Trimming removed 1 base from V and 0 bases from J, with 9 bases in between. The germline CDR1 and CDR2 sequences are PRHDT and FYEKMQ (reference sequence). CDR3 protein: CASSLVSAANTGELFF. CDR3 DNA: TGTGCCAGCAGCTTAGTCTCCGCAGCGAACACCGGGGAGCTGTTTTTT.

This rearrangement joins TRBV5-5 to TRBJ1-1; D uncertain. Trimming took 2 bases from V and 1 from J, leaving 6 bases between them. The CDR3 is 13 residues long. Germline values: CDR1 SGHKS, CDR2 YYEKEE (reference sequence). The DNA for the CDR3 is TGTGCCAGCAGCTTACAACAGAACACTGAAGCTTTCTTT. Translating gives CASSLQQNTEAFF.

The chain has TRBV25-1 and TRBJ2-5; no clear D gene. The CDR3 is made up of 11 amino acids. Germline V lookup: CDR1 MGHDK, CDR2 SYGVNS. With 3 bases removed from V and 4 bases from J, the gap between germline ends came to 3 bases. For the CDR3, the DNA is TGTGCCAGCAGTGATGGAGAGACCCAGTACTTC. Protein: CASSDGETQYF. Full variable domain (missing parts from reference TRBV25-1 and TRBJ2-5): EADIYQTPRYLVIGTGKKITLECSQTMGHDKMYWYQQDPGMELHLIHYSYGVNSTEKGDLSSESTVSRIRTEHFPLTLESARPSHTSQYLCASSDGETQYFGPGTRLLVL.

The J gene is TRBJ1-2, the V gene TRBV10-2; a weak D match, TRBD1 (5 bases). Germline V lookup: CDR1 WSHSY, CDR2 SAAADI. This CDR3 is built from 14 residues. V was shortened by 4 bases and J by 7 bases, with 16 bases between the two germline ends. CDR3 sequence: CASSGGQGEVGYTF. CDR3 bases: TGCGCCAGCAGTGGTGGGCAGGGAGAGGTTGGCTACACCTTC.

The rearrangement uses TRBV4-1 and TRBJ2-6; D uncertain. Germline-derived CDR1 and CDR2 are MGHRA and YSYEKL. The CDR3 is made up of 16 amino acids. The ends were cut back, 0 bases at V and 0 bases at J, with 6 bases in the middle. The CDR3 bases are TGCGCCAGCAGCCAAGACGAGAGCTCTGGGGCCAACGTCCTGACTTTC. Translating it yields CASSQDESSGANVLTF.

This clone occurred a few times. The rearrangement links TRBV7-9 to TRBJ1-3, with D possibly being TRBD1 (5 bases). This CDR3 spans 14 amino acids. CDR1 and CDR2 from the germline V gene are SEHNR and FQNEAQ (reference sequence). The V and J ends lost 2 bases and 2 bases respectively, with 7 bases between them. CDR3 amino acids: CASSLTGAGNTIYF. Written as DNA, the CDR3 is TGTGCCAGCAGCTTAACGGGGGCTGGAAACACCATATATTTT. The complete variable domain, with remaining parts taken from reference TRBV7-9 and TRBJ1-3, reads DTGVSQNPRHKITKRGQNVTFRCDPISEHNRLYWYRQTLGQGPEFLTYFQNEAQLEKSRLLSDRFSAERPKGSFSTLEIQRTEQGDSAMYLCASSLTGAGNTIYFGEGSWLTVV.

The V gene is TRBV23-1, the J gene TRBJ2-1; D gene unclear. TRBV23-1 belongs to the ORF category, with a function that is uncertain. Trimming took 0 bases from V and 3 from J, leaving 12 bases between them. The length of the CDR3 is 16 residues. CDR3 region: CASSQSVRVCYNEQFF. In DNA form, the CDR3 reads TGCGCCAGCAGTCAATCCGTACGGGTTTGCTACAATGAGCAGTTCTTC.

V usage is TRBV6-5 and J usage is TRBJ1-6; 9 bases are a match to TRBD1. The CDR3 spans 15 residues. CDR1 MNHEY and CDR2 SVGAGI come from the germline V gene. The V gene end was trimmed by 6 bases and the J gene end by 7 bases; junction bases not matched to a gene: 7. The CDR3 loop is CASSPTGGENSPLHF. The CDR3 region has the DNA TGTGCCAGCAGCCCAACAGGGGGCGAAAATTCACCCCTCCACTTT.

This chain joins TRBV5-5 and TRBJ2-3, with TRBD2 matching 7 bases. Germline V CDR1 and CDR2: SGHKS, YYEKEE (reference sequence). The CDR3 runs to 17 residues. Trimming cost V 0 bases and J 1 base; bases outside gene matches: 8. The CDR3 DNA reads TGTGCCAGCAGCTTGGGGAGCGGGACCCTCCGCACAGATACGCAGTATTTT. Amino acid sequence: CASSLGSGTLRTDTQYF. Full variable domain (outside the CDR3, taken from reference TRBV5-5 and TRBJ2-3): DAGVTQSPTHLIKTRGQQVTLRCSPISGHKSVSWYQQVLGQGPQFIFQYYEKEERGRGNFPDRFSARQFPNYSSELNVNALLLGDSALYLCASSLGSGTLRTDTQYFGPGTRLTVL.

The chain uses TRBV4-3 and TRBJ2-3; D is possibly TRBD2 (5 bases). The V gene's germline CDR1 is LGHNA and CDR2 YSLEER. This CDR3 contains 16 residues. V dropped 4 bases and J dropped 6 bases, with 20 bases sitting between them. In DNA form, the CDR3 reads TGCGCCAGCAGCCTCCACCGGGCAGGTGGAGGCGATACGCAGTATTTT. Its translation: CASSLHRAGGGDTQYF.

V usage is TRBV2 and J usage is TRBJ1-1; D possibly corresponds to TRBD1 (5 bases). Germline V gene data show CDR1 as SNHLY and CDR2 as FYNNEI. CDR3 size: 13 residues. V lost 7 bases to trimming and J lost 5 bases, with 14 bases between them. The CDR3 DNA reads as TGTGCCAGCAAGGGACTTGACGGTACTGAAGCTTTCTTT. Its protein is CASKGLDGTEAFF. The whole variable domain, remainder taken from reference TRBV2 and TRBJ1-1, is EPEVTQTPSHQVTQMGQEVILRCVPISNHLYFYWYRQILGQKVEFLVSFYNNEISEKSEIFDDQFSVERPDGSNFTLKIRSTKLEDSAMYFCASKGLDGTEAFFGQGTRLTVV.

The chain carries TRBV4-1 and TRBJ1-1; the D is unclear. Germline loops: CDR1 MGHRA, CDR2 YSYEKL. The V end was cut by 4 bases, the J end by 2 bases, with 14 bases between. This CDR3 contains 15 residues. The CDR3 reads CASSPTSPVNTEAFF. The CDR3 region has the DNA TGCGCCAGCAGCCCCACATCACCTGTTAACACTGAAGCTTTCTTT.

This clone has a handful of counts. V and J are TRBV6-5 and TRBJ1-1; D gene ambiguous. The V gene's germline CDR1 is MNHEY and CDR2 SVGAGI. The length of the CDR3 is 14 residues. V dropped 6 bases and J dropped 3 bases, with 14 bases sitting between them. Here the CDR3 reads CASSMGFEDTEAFF. CDR3 DNA: TGTGCCAGCAGCATGGGCTTTGAGGACACTGAAGCTTTCTTT.

The CDR3 sequence: CASSPRSSLSYEQYF. DNA of the CDR3: TGTGCCAGCAGCCCTAGGAGTAGCCTTTCCTACGAGCAGTACTTC. The chain links TRBV9 to TRBJ2-7, with no clear D. Trimming removed 4 bases from V and 1 base from J, with 15 bases in between. The CDR3 has 15 residues. The germline V gene has CDR1 SGDLS and CDR2 YYNGEE.

The gene calls are TRBV5-4 and TRBJ2-7, with 7 bases that match TRBD2. The CDR3 runs to 16 residues. V was pared by 4 bases and J by 3 bases, with 13 bases of the junction left unmatched. The germline gives CDR1 SGHNT, CDR2 YYREEE (reference sequence). CDR3 amino acids: CASSPWVERGDYEQYF. DNA for the CDR3: TGTGCCAGCAGCCCGTGGGTCGAGCGGGGAGACTACGAGCAGTACTTC.

This sequence joins TRBV18 and TRBJ2-3, with D unresolved. This CDR3 is 12 amino acids long. Trimming stripped 6 bases from V and 4 bases from J, with 8 bases between. Looked up from germline, CDR1 is KGHSH and CDR2 is LQKENI. The CDR3 is CASSTNSDTQYF. CDR3 nucleotide sequence: TGTGCCAGCTCCACAAACTCAGATACGCAGTATTTT.